The 14 T cell receptor beta chains below were found in one sample sequenced in a study of vaccination effects on CD4 cells after COVID-19. Sequenced by immunoSEQ multiplex PCR; TCRdb stores in-frame clones only, minus some. The sample holds about 59,000 clones, around 82% seen once. Antigen-specific CD4+ T cells were expanded with viral peptide pools in the ViraFEST assay before sequencing. The culture ran for around nine days, and then CD4+ T cells were isolated. Every participant took two doses of the BNT162b2 or mRNA-1273 vaccine. For these receptors, no antigen is known. The input for sequencing was CD4+ T cells from PBMCs cultured with HCoV-OC43 spike peptides, taken after COVID-19 vaccination. The subset denotes: HCoV-OC43 spike overlapping peptide pool stimulation. Receptors originate from a human donor who received a COVID-19 vaccine.

The table lists this clone with a count of one. The rearrangement uses TRBV15 and TRBJ2-6; TRBD1 agrees at 11 bases. The CDR3 spans 18 residues. V lost 2 bases and J lost 2; bases outside the gene matches: 5. CDR1 is LNHNV, CDR2 YYDKDF, per germline (reference sequence). Here the CDR3 reads CATSRSGQGAAGANVLTF. The DNA for the CDR3 is TGTGCCACCAGCAGATCCGGACAGGGGGCGGCTGGGGCCAACGTCCTGACTTTC. Looking up the rest from reference TRBV15 and TRBJ2-6 gives the full variable domain: DAMVIQNPRYQVTQFGKPVTLSCSQTLNHNVMYWYQQKSSQAPKLLFHYYDKDFNNEADTPDNFQSRRPNTSFCFLDIRSPGLGDTAMYLCATSRSGQGAAGANVLTFGAGSRLTVL.

The chain is built from TRBV5-1 and TRBJ1-5; 10 bases fit TRBD1. The V gene end was trimmed by 5 bases and the J gene end by 5 bases; junction bases not matched to a gene: 4. Germline V gene sequence: CDR1 SGHRS, CDR2 YFSETQ. This CDR3 region has 14 residues. Here the CDR3 DNA reads TGCGCCAGCAGTCGGACAGGGGGAGATCAGCCCCAGCATTTT. This translates into CASSRTGGDQPQHF.

The V and J genes are TRBV18 and TRBJ1-5, with TRBD1 matching 7 bases. The germline gives CDR1 KGHSH, CDR2 LQKENI. The CDR3 sequence is 13 residues long. The V and J ends lost 2 bases and 7 bases, in that order; junction bases with no gene match: 2. CDR3 nucleotides: TGTGCCAGCTCACCAGACAGGGTCCAGCCCCAGCATTTT. Amino acids: CASSPDRVQPQHF.

This chain uses TRBV28 with TRBJ2-7; 8 bases align to TRBD2. Per the germline V gene, CDR1 is MDHEN and CDR2 is SYDVKM. Trimming at V came to 5 bases and at J to 0 bases, leaving 12 bases not matched to a gene. The CDR3 is 17 amino acids. This CDR3 is CASSPPGAGGLSYEQYV. In nucleotides, the CDR3 is TGTGCCAGCAGTCCCCCAGGGGCGGGGGGTCTCTCCTACGAGCAGTACGTC.

V usage is TRBV3-1 (or the pseudogene TRBV3-2) and J usage is TRBJ1-5; perhaps TRBD1 as D (6 bases). The germline V gene has CDR1 LGHDT and CDR2 YNNKEL (reference sequence). This CDR3 contains 15 residues. Between the trimmed V and J ends, which lost 5 bases and 2 bases, there was a span of 13 bases. The CDR3 DNA reads as TGTGCCAGCAGCGGAACAGGGCTCGGCAATCAGCCCCAGCATTTT. Its translation is CASSGTGLGNQPQHF.

This chain connects TRBV24-1 to TRBJ2-5; 7 nucleotides agree with TRBD1. After removal of 7 bases from V and 4 bases from J, the junction contained 5 bases not matched to a gene. The CDR3 extends over 13 amino acids. Germline V lookup: CDR1 KGHDR, CDR2 SFDVKD. The CDR3 region is CATREGAGETQYF. The CDR3 DNA sequence: TGTGCCACCAGAGAGGGGGCGGGAGAGACCCAGTACTTC.

This clone was seen more than once but under ten times. V and J are TRBV2 and TRBJ1-1; D gene uncertain. CDR3 length: 14 amino acids. Germline assignment: CDR1 SNHLY and CDR2 FYNNEI. Deletions cut 8 bases from V and 1 base from J, with 14 bases between. The CDR3 here is CASLIGRGNTEAFF. Here the CDR3 DNA reads TGTGCCAGCCTTATTGGGCGGGGGAACACTGAAGCTTTCTTT.

The chain links TRBV25-1 to TRBJ1-2; TRBD1 matches at 7 bases. V was pared by 8 bases and J by 4 bases, with 7 bases of the junction left unmatched. Germline V gene lookup returns CDR1 MGHDK and CDR2 SYGVNS. The CDR3 consists of 13 residues. The chain's CDR3 is CASSKGQFYGYTF. DNA for the CDR3: TGTGCCAGCTCGAAGGGACAGTTCTATGGCTACACCTTC.

The chain carries TRBV5-3 and TRBJ1-1; D may be TRBD1 (6 bases). TRBV5-3 falls under the ORF class, with uncertain function. The CDR3 consists of 15 residues. Trimming stripped 5 bases from V and 4 bases from J, with 18 bases between. The CDR3 DNA sequence: TGTGCCAGAAGTACCCTGCGGGGGGCGATCACTGAAGCTTTCTTT. Encoded protein: CARSTLRGAITEAFF.

This clone was recorded only once. This chain uses TRBV6-5 with TRBJ2-5; no reliable D call. CDR3 length equals 14 residues. Looked up from germline, CDR1 is MNHEY and CDR2 is SVGAGI. V lost 5 bases and J 1 base, leaving 11 bases between the germline ends. The CDR3 nucleotides are TGTGCCAGCAGTCACGACACGGTCCAAGAGACCCAGTACTTC. As protein: CASSHDTVQETQYF.

This clone was found once. The chain joins TRBV5-1 to TRBJ2-2; D remains unclear. The CDR3 is made up of 16 amino acids. Germline loops: CDR1 SGHRS, CDR2 YFSETQ. The V and J ends lost 0 bases and 5 bases respectively, with 14 bases between them. CDR3 DNA: TGCGCCAGCAGCTTGGCCGTGGCAGGAGCTACCGGGGAGCTGTTTTTT. This gives the protein CASSLAVAGATGELFF.

This chain uses TRBV5-1 with TRBJ1-1; D uncertain. The CDR3 has 15 amino acids. Germline V lookup: CDR1 SGHRS, CDR2 YFSETQ. V lost 2 bases, J lost 5 bases, and 16 bases lay in between. The CDR3 sequence: CASSFGWEGRTEAFF. The CDR3, as DNA: TGCGCCAGCAGCTTTGGGTGGGAGGGTCGGACTGAAGCTTTCTTT.

This rearrangement joins TRBV5-1 to TRBJ1-1; unclear D gene. With 5 bases removed from V and 1 base from J, the gap between germline ends came to 9 bases. The CDR3 totals 13 residues. Germline CDR1 SGHRS, CDR2 YFSETQ. The CDR3: CASSFHQNTEAFF. The CDR3 nucleotides read TGCGCCAGCAGTTTCCACCAGAACACTGAAGCTTTCTTT.

The chain is built from TRBV7-3 and TRBJ2-3, with 9 bases lining up with TRBD2. V shed 2 bases, J shed 3 bases, and the junction held 3 bases outside the gene matches. Germline-derived CDR1 and CDR2 are SGHTA and FQGTGA. This CDR3 comprises 15 residues. CDR3 nucleotides: TGTGCCAGCAGCTTAGCTAGCGGGGTTACAGATACGCAGTATTTT. It codes for CASSLASGVTDTQYF.